This TCR beta chain was sequenced for a study of blood T cell repertoires in COVID-19. Study-wide context: COVID-19 samples from acute and convalescent phases originated in the United States, Italy and Spain.

Data came from immunoSEQ multiplex PCR; TCRdb stores just in-frame clones and leaves some out. The sample lists about 250,000 clones, about 88% occurring once. Deletions cut 4 bases from V and 2 bases from J, with 12 bases between. CDR3 length equals 15 residues. Germline V lookup: CDR1 MNHEY, CDR2 SVGEGT. Participants, roughly 18 to 100 years old, spanned around 25 US areas. Participant-reported clinical history was the basis for cohort assignment. Up to 2 weeks before entering the study, exposed participants had met a COVID-19 case. Sequencing input: PBMCs or T cells enriched from blood (not recorded which). The chain joins TRBV6-2 or TRBV6-3 to TRBJ2-1; D not resolved. This receptor was taken from a woman aged 50 to 60 who had been exposed to COVID-19. CDR3 DNA sequence: TGTGCCAGCAGTTCTGAGGTCGACCCCTACAATGAGCAGTTCTTC. This sequence encodes CASSSEVDPYNEQFF.